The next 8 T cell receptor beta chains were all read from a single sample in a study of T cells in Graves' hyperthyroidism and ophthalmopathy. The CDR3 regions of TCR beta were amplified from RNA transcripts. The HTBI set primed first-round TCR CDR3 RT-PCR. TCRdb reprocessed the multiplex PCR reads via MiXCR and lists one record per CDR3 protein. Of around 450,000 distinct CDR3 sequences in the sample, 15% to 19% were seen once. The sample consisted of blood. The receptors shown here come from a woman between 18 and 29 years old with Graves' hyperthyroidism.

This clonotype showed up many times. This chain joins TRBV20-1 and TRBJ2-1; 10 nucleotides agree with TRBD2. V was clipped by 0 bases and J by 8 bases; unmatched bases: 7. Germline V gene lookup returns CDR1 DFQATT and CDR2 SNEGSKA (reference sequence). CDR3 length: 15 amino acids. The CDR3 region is CSARDRLAGDHEQFF. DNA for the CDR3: TGCAGTGCTAGAGATCGCCTAGCGGGAGACCATGAGCAGTTCTTC.

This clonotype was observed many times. The CDR3 DNA reads as TGTGCCAGCAGCCCCGCCTCGGCCCTTCGAGGCTATGGCTACACCTTC. It yields the protein CASSPASALRGYGYTF. The chain links TRBV6-2 or TRBV6-3 to TRBJ1-2; D gene uncertain. The CDR3 is 16 amino acids. V was cut by 6 bases and J by 4 bases, with 21 bases left in between. CDR1 and CDR2 from the germline V gene are MNHEY and SVGEGT.

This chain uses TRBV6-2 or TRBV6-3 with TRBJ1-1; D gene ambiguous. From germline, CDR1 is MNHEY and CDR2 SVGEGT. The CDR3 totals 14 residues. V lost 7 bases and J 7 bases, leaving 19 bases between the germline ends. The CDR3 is CASTNPSGRDEAFF. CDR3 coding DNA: TGTGCCAGCACCAATCCTTCCGGCAGAGATGAAGCTTTCTTT.

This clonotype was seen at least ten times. The CDR3 nucleotides are TGCAGTGCTAGGGGAGACTACCTCCGCTACAATGAGCAGTTCTTC. Its protein is CSARGDYLRYNEQFF. The rearrangement uses TRBV20-1 and TRBJ2-1; a weak D match, TRBD2 (5 bases). Trimming shortened V by 3 bases and J by 3 bases, and 15 bases separated the two germline ends. Germline CDR1 reads DFQATT; CDR2 reads SNEGSKA (reference sequence). The CDR3 length is 15 residues.

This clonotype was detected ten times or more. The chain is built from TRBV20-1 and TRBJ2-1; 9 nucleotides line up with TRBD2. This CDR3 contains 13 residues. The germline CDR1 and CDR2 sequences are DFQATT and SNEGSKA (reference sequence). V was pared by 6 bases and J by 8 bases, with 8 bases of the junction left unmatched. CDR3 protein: CSALAGEEDEQFF. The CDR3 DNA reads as TGCAGTGCATTAGCGGGAGAAGAAGATGAGCAGTTCTTC.

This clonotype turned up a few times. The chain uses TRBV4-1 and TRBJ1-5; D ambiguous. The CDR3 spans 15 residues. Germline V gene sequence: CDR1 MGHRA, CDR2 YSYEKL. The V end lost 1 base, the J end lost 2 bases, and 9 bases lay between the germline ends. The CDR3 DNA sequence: TGCGCCAGCAGCCAAGTCCTCTGGGGCAATCAGCCCCAGCATTTT. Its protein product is CASSQVLWGNQPQHF.

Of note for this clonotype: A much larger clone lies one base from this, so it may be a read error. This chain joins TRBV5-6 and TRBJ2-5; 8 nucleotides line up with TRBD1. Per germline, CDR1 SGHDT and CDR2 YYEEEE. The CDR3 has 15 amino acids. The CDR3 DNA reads TGTGCCAGCAGCTTACCTGACAGGGGCCAAGAGACCCAGTGCTTC. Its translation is CASSLPDRGQETQCF.

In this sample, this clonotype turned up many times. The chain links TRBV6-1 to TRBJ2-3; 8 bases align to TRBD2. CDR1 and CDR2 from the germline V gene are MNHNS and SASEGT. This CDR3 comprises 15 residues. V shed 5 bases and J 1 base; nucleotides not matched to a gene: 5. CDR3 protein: CASSQPTSGTDTQYF. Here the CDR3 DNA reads TGTGCCAGCAGTCAACCGACTAGCGGCACAGATACGCAGTATTTT.